This T cell receptor (beta chain) was sequenced during a study of CD8 T cells in ankylosing spondylitis. Trimming took 4 bases from V and 7 from J; bases not matched to a gene: 10. Germline CDR1 and CDR2: SGHRS and YFSETQ. There are 15 residues in the CDR3. TCRdb re-called the 5' RACE reads with MiXCR, one entry per CDR3 protein. Of a few hundred thousand distinct CDR3 sequences in the sample, around 21% are singletons; the top ten hold under 4%. This clonotype has more than one count but fewer than ten. Sequencing was done on a sample of blood, either unsorted or a sorted T cell fraction (not recorded which). The origin of this receptor is a female donor with ankylosing spondylitis or in good health (not recorded which). V and J are TRBV5-1 and TRBJ2-1; 8 bases align to TRBD2. This chain's CDR3 is CASSPGTRVRNEQFF. The CDR3 nucleotides are TGCGCCAGCAGCCCCGGGACTAGGGTACGGAATGAGCAGTTCTTC.